This entry features one T cell receptor (beta chain) sequence. Its specificity is not known. The record originates from a study of cytomegalovirus exposure and HLA in healthy donors. Study overall: Out of 170 million or so T cells, an earlier analysis found around 110 million unique TCR beta sequences in total.

Notes on the study in general: In an earlier analysis, most TCR beta V segments were productive about 87% or about 30% of the time. In a later analysis, at a false discovery rate of 0.05, 16,951 TCR beta sequences were associated with HLA alleles. Listed as cytomegalovirus-associated were over 150 TCR beta chains.

Trimming took 4 bases from V and 0 from J; bases not matched to a gene: 3. The CDR3 runs 16 residues. In germline, CDR1 is LGHNA, CDR2 YSLEER. The PCR was carried out with 60 Vbeta primers and 13 Jbeta primers. Profiled with immunoSEQ multiplex PCR; TCRdb holds only in-frame clones, not every one. The table shows over 30,000 clones, with roughly 84% occurring only once. Specimen: PBMCs. The TCR sequence derives from a woman younger than 35 in good health and CMV-seronegative. V and J are TRBV4-3 and TRBJ2-1; 10 bases map to TRBD2. CDR3 in DNA: TGCGCCAGCAGCCCCGGACTAGCGGACTCCTACAATGAGCAGTTCTTC. This gives the protein CASSPGLADSYNEQFF.